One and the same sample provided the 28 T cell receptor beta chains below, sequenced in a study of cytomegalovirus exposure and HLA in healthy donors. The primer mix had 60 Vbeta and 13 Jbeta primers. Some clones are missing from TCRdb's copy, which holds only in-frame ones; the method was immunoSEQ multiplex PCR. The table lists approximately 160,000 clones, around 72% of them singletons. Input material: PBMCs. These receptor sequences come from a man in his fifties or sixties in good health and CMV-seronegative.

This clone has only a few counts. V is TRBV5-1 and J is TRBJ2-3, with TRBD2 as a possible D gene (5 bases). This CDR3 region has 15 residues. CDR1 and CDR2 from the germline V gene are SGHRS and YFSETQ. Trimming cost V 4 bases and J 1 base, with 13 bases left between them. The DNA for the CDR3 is TGCGCCAGCAGCCTAACTAGGGAACGCACAGATACGCAGTATTTT. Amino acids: CASSLTRERTDTQYF.

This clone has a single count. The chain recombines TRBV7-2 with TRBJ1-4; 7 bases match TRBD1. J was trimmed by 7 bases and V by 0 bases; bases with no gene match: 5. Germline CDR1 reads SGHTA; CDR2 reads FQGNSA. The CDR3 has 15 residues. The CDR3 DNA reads TGTGCCAGCAGCTTAGCGAGGCAGGGGGGTGAAAAACTGTTTTTT. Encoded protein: CASSLARQGGEKLFF.

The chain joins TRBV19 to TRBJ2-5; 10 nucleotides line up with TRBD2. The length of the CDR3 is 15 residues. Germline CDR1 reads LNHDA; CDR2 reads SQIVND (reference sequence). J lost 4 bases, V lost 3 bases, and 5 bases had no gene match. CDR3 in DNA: TGTGCCAGTAGTATCCAGCGGGGGGGCCGAGAGACCCAGTACTTC. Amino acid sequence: CASSIQRGGRETQYF.

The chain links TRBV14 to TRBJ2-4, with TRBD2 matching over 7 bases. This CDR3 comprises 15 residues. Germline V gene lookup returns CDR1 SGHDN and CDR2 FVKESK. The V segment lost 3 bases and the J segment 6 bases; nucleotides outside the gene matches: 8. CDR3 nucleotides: TGTGCCAGCAGCCAGGTCGGGGGGAATGCAAACATTCAGTACTTC. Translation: CASSQVGGNANIQYF.

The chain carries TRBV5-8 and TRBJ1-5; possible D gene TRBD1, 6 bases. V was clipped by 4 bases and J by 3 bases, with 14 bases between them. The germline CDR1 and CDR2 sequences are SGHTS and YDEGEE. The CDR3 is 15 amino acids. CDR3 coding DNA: TGTGCCAGCAGCCGGGGGGCGAACCCCAATCAGCCCCAGCATTTT. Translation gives CASSRGANPNQPQHF. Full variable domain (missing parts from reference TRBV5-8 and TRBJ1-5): EAGVTQSPTHLIKTRGQQATLRCSPISGHTSVYWYQQALGLGLQFLLWYDEGEERNRGNFPPRFSGRQFPNYSSELNVNALELEDSALYLCASSRGANPNQPQHFGDGTRLSIL.

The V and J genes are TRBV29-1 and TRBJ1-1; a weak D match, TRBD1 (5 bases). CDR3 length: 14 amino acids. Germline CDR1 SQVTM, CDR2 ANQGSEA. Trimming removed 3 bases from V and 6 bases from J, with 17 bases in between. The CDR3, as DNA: TGCAGCGTTGACAGGGAGGGATTGAAGGCTGAAGCTTTCTTT. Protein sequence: CSVDREGLKAEAFF.

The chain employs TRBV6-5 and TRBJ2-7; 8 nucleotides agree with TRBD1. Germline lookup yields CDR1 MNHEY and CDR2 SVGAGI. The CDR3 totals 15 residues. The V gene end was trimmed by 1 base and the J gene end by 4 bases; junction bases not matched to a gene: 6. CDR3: CASSYFGQGGYEQYF. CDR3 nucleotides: TGTGCCAGCAGTTACTTCGGACAGGGAGGATACGAGCAGTACTTC.

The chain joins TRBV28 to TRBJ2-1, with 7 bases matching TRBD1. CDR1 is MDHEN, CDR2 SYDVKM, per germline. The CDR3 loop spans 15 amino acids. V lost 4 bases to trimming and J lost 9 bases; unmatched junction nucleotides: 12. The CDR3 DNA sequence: TGTGCCAGCAGTTCTAACAGGGGTTCATGGGGTGAGCAGTTCTTC. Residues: CASSSNRGSWGEQFF.

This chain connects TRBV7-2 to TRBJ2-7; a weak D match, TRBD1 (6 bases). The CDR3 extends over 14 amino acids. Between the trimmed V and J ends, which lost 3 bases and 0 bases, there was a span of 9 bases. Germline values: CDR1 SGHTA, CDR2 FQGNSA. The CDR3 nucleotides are TGTGCCAGCAGCTTCGGGACACACTCCTACGAGCAGTACTTC. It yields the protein CASSFGTHSYEQYF.

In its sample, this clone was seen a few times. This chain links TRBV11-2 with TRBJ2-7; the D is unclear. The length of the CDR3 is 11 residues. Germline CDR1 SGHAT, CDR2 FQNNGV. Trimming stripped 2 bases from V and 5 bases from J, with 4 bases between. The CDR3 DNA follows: TGTGCCAGCAGCTTACTTCACGAGCAGTACTTC. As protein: CASSLLHEQYF. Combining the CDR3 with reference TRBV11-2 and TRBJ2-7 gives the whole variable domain EAGVAQSPRYKIIEKRQSVAFWCNPISGHATLYWYQQILGQGPKLLIQFQNNGVVDDSQLPKDRFSAERLKGVDSTLKIQPAKLEDSAVYLCASSLLHEQYFGPGTRLTVT.

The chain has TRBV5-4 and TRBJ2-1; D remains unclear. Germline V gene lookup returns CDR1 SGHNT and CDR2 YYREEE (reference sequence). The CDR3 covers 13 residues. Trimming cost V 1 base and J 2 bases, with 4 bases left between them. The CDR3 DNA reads TGTGCCAGCAGCTTGCACACCTACAATGAGCAGTTCTTC. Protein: CASSLHTYNEQFF.

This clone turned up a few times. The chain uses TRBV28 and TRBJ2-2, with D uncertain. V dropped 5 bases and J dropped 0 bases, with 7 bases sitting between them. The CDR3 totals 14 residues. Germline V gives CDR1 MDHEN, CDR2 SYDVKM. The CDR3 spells CASSPNTNTGELFF. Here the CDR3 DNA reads TGTGCCAGCAGTCCAAACACGAACACCGGGGAGCTGTTTTTT.

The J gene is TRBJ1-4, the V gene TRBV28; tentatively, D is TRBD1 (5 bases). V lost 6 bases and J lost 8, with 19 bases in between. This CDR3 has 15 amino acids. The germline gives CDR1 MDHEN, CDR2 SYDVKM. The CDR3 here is CASRHTGIQAEKLFF. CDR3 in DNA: TGTGCCAGCAGGCATACAGGAATCCAAGCGGAAAAACTGTTTTTT.

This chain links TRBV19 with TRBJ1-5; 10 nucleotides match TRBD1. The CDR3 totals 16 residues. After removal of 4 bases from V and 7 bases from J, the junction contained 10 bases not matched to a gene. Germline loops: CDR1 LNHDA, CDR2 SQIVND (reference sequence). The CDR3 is CASSKEGGQGEQPQHF. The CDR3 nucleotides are TGTGCCAGTAGTAAAGAGGGCGGACAGGGGGAACAGCCCCAGCATTTT.

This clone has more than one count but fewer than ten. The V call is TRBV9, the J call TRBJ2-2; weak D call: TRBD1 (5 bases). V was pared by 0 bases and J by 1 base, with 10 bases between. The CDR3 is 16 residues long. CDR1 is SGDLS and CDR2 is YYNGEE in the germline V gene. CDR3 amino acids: CASSVEVTGNTGELFF. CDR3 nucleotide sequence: TGTGCCAGCAGCGTAGAGGTAACAGGGAACACCGGGGAGCTGTTTTTT.

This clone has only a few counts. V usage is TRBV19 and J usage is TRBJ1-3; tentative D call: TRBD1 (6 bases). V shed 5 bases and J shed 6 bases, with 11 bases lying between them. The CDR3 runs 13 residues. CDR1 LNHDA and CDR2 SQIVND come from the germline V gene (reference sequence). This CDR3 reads CASSPRGENTIYF. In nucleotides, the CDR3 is TGTGCCAGTAGTCCCAGGGGCGAAAACACCATATATTTT. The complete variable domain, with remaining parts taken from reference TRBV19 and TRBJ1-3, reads DGGITQSPKYLFRKEGQNVTLSCEQNLNHDAMYWYRQDPGQGLRLIYYSQIVNDFQKGDIAEGYSVSREKKESFPLTVTSAQKNPTAFYLCASSPRGENTIYFGEGSWLTVV.

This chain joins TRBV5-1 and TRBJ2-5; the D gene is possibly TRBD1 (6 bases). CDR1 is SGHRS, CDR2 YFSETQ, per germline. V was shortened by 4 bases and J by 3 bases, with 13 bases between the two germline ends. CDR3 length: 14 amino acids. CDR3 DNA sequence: TGCGCCAGCAGCCCCCAACAGGGTAAAGAGACCCAGTACTTC. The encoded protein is CASSPQQGKETQYF.

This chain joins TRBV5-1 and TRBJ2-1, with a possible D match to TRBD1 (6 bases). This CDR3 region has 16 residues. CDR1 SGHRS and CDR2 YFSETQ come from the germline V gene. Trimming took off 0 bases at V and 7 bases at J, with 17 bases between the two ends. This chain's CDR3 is CASSLDRANSANEQFF. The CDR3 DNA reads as TGCGCCAGCAGCTTGGACAGGGCAAATAGTGCGAATGAGCAGTTCTTC.

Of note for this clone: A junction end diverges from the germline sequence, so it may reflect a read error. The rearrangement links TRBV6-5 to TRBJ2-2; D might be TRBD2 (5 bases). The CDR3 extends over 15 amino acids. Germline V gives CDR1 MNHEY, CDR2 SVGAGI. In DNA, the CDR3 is TGTGCCAGCAGTCCGACAAGGGCTCCCGCCGGGGAGTTGTTTTTT. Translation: CASSPTRAPAGELFF.

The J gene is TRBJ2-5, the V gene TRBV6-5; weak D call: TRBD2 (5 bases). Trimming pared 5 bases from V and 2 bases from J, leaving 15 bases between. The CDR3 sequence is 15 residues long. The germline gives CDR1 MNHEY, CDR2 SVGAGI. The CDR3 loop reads CASSTFRDYQETQYF. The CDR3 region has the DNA TGTGCCAGCAGTACCTTCCGGGATTATCAAGAGACCCAGTACTTC.

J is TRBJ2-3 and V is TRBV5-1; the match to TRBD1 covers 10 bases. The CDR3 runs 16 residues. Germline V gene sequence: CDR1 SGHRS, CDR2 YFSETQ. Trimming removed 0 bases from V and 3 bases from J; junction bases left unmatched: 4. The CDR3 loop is CASSLGGTGVTDTQYF. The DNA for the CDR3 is TGCGCCAGCAGCTTGGGGGGGACAGGGGTGACAGATACGCAGTATTTT.

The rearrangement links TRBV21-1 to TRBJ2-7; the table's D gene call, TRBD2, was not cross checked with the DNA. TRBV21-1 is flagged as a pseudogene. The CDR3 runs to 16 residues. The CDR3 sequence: CASSKGTSGGSYEQYF. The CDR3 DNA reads TGTGCCAGCAGCAAAGGAACCTCGGGGGGCTCCTACGAGCAGTACTTC.

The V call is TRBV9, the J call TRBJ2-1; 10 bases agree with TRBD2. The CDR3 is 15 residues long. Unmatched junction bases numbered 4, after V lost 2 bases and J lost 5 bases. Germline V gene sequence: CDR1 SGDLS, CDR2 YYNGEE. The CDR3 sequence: CASSVLAGEHNEQFF. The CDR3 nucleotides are TGTGCCAGCAGCGTCCTAGCGGGGGAACACAATGAGCAGTTCTTC.

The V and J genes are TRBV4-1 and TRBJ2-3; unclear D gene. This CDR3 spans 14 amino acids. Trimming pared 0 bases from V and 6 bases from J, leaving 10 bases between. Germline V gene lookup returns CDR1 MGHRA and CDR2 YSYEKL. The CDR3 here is CASSQESGIDTQYF. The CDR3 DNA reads TGCGCCAGCAGCCAAGAGAGTGGTATTGATACGCAGTATTTT.

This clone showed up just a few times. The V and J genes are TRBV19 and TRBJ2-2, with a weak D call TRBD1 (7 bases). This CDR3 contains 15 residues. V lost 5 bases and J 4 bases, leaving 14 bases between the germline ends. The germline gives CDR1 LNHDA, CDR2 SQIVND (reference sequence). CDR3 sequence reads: CASSAGQTFTGELFF. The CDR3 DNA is TGTGCCAGTAGTGCGGGACAGACCTTCACCGGGGAGCTGTTTTTT.

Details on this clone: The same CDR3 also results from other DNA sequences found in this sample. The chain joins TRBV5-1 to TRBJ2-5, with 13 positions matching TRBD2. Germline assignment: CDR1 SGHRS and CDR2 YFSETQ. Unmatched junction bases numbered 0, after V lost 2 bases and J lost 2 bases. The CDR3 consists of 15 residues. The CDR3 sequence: CASSLLAGGQETQYF. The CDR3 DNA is TGCGCCAGCAGCTTACTAGCGGGGGGGCAAGAGACCCAGTACTTC.

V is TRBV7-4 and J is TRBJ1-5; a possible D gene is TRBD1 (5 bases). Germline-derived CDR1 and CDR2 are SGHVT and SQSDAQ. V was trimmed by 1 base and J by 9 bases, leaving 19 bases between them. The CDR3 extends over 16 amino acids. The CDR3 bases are TGTGCCAGCAGCTTAGTGGGCAGGGCCACGGTCGGGCCCCAGCATTTT. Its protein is CASSLVGRATVGPQHF.

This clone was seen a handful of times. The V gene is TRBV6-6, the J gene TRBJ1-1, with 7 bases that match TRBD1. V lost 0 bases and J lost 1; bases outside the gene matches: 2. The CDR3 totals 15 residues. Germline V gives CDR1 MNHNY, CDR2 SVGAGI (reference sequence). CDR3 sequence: CASSYSNRGNTEAFF. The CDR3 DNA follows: TGTGCCAGCAGTTACTCGAACAGGGGGAACACTGAAGCTTTCTTT.